This T cell receptor beta chain was found in a study of cytomegalovirus exposure and HLA in healthy donors. Study-wide background: Prior work identified 120 million or so unique TCR beta sequences in around 170 million T cells.

This clone appeared a few times. V was shortened by 6 bases and J by 4 bases, with 7 bases between the two germline ends. The germline V gene encodes CDR1 MNHEY and CDR2 SVGAGI. The CDR3 consists of 12 residues. PCR primers comprised 60 Vbeta and 13 Jbeta primers. Using immunoSEQ multiplex PCR, the repertoire was profiled, and TCRdb retains in-frame clones only, with some absent. This table has 85,000 to 130,000 clones, roughly a tenth appearing once. This chain uses TRBV6-5 with TRBJ1-5; D not certain. The sequence was collected from a man aged 35-49 years in good health and CMV-seropositive. Sequenced: PBMCs. The CDR3 protein is CASRAGNQPQHF. The CDR3 nucleotides are TGTGCCAGCAGGGCGGGGAATCAGCCCCAGCATTTT.